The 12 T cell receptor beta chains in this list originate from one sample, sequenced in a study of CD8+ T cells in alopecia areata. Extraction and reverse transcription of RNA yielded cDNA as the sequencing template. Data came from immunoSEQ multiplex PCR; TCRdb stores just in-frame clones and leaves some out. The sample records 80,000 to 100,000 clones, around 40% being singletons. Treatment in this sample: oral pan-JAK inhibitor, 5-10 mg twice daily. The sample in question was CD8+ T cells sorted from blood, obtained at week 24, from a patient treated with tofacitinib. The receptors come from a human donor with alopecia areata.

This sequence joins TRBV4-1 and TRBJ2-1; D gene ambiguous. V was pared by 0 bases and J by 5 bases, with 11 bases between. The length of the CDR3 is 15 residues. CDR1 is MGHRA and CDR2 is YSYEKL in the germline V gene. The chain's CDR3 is CASSQEGYPDNEQFF. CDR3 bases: TGCGCCAGCAGCCAAGAGGGTTACCCCGACAATGAGCAGTTCTTC.

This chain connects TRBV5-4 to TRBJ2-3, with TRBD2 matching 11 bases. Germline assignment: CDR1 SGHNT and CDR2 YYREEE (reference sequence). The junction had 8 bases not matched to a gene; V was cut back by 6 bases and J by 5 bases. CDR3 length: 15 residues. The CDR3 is CASTELAGEGDTQYF. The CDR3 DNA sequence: TGTGCCAGCACCGAACTAGCGGGAGAAGGAGATACGCAGTATTTT.

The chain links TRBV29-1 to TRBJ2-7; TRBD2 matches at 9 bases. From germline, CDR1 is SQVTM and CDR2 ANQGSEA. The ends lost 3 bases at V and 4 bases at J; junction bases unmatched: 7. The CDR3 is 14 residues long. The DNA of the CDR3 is TGCAGCGTTGAGGCTAGCGGGGAAACTTACGAGCAGTACTTC. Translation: CSVEASGETYEQYF.

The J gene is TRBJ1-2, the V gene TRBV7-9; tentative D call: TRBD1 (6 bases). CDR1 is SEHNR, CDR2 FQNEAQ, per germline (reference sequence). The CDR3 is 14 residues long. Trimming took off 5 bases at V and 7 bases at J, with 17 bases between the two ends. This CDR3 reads CASSDSGARAGYTF. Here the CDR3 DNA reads TGTGCCAGCAGCGATTCAGGGGCGAGGGCTGGCTACACCTTC.

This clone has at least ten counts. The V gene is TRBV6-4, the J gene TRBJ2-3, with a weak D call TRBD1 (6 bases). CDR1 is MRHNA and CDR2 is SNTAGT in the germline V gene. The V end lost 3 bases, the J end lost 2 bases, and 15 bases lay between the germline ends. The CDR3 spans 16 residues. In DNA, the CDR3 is TGTGCCAGCAGTGAAGAGGGGGAATTCCCCACAGATACGCAGTATTTT. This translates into CASSEEGEFPTDTQYF.

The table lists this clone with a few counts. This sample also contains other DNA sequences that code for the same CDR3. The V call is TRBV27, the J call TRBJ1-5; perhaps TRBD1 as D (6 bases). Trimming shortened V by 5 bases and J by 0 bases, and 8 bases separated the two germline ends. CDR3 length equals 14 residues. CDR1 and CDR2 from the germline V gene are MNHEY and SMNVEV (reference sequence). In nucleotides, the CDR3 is TGTGCCAGCAGTCCCAGGGGTAGCAATCAGCCCCAGCATTTT. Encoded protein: CASSPRGSNQPQHF.

Here the CDR3 DNA reads TGCGCCAGCAGCCCTCGGGATGGTAGTTTGAACGAGCAGTACTTC. This gives the protein CASSPRDGSLNEQYF. The chain is built from TRBV4-3 and TRBJ2-7; possibly TRBD2 for D (5 bases). Trimming left V 4 bases short and J 5 bases short, with 18 bases between. The CDR3 covers 15 residues. Germline CDR1 LGHNA, CDR2 YSLEER.

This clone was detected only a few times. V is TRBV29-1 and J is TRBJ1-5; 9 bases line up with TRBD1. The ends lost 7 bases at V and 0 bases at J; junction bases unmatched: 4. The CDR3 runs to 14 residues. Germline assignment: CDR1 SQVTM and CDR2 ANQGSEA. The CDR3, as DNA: TGCAGCGCCTCGACAGGGGGTAGCAATCAGCCCCAGCATTTT. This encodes CSASTGGSNQPQHF.

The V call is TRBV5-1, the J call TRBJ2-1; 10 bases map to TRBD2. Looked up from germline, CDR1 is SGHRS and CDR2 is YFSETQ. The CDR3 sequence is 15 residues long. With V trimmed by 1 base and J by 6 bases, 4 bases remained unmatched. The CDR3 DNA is TGCGCCAGCAGCTTGTCTAGCGGGAGAGGCAATGAGCAGTTCTTC. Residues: CASSLSSGRGNEQFF.

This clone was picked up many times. The CDR3 reads CASSQNTERTIYF. CDR3 nucleotide sequence: TGCGCCAGCAGTCAGAACACTGAGCGCACCATATATTTT. The rearrangement links TRBV10-2 to TRBJ1-3; unclear D gene. V dropped 5 bases and J dropped 9 bases, with 14 bases sitting between them. Germline values: CDR1 WSHSY, CDR2 SAAADI. This CDR3 comprises 13 residues.

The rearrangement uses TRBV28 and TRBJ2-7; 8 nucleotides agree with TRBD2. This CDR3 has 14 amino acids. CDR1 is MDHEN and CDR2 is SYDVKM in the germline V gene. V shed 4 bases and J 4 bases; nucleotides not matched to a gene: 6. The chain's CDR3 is CASSSPGGRYEQYF. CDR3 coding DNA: TGTGCCAGCAGTTCGCCGGGGGGGCGATACGAGCAGTACTTC.

The CDR3 bases are TGCGCCAGCAGCCCCCGGGTAGCGGGAGTTCGCTTGGATGAGCAGTTCTTC. Amino acids: CASSPRVAGVRLDEQFF. V usage is TRBV4-3 and J usage is TRBJ2-1; TRBD2 aligns across 9 bases. With V trimmed by 4 bases and J by 8 bases, 15 bases remained unmatched. Germline V gives CDR1 LGHNA, CDR2 YSLEER. The CDR3 is 17 residues long.